This is a list of T cell receptor beta chains from one sample in a study of PD-1 blockade in classical Hodgkin lymphoma. Sequencing was performed with immunoSEQ multiplex PCR; in TCRdb, only in-frame clones are kept and a portion is missing. The top ten clones hold 15% to 20% of a sample with about 99,000 clones, roughly 80% of them seen once. This material consisted of peripheral blood mononuclear cells (PBMCs), taken before the second cycle of nivolumab. The receptor source for this set is a human donor with classical Hodgkin lymphoma. The CDR3 runs from the conserved cysteine through the conserved F or W. A D gene is named only where the DNA matches it firmly. Not every row has a clone size; where given, it reads once, few, many or a size class.

v_call	d_call	j_call	clone_size	cdr3_aa	cdr3_nt
TRBV2	-	TRBJ2-7	-	CASTPRQGNYEQYF	TGTGCCAGTACTCCCAGGCAGGGTAACTACGAGCAGTACTTC
TRBV5-1	-	TRBJ2-7	-	CASRNAEGLYEQYF	TGCGCCAGCAGAAACGCGGAGGGCCTGTACGAGCAGTACTTC
TRBV19	-	TRBJ2-5	-	CASSIDRTVDQETQYF	TGTGCCAGTAGTATAGACCGGACAGTAGACCAAGAGACCCAGTACTTC
TRBV6-5	TRBD1	TRBJ2-5	-	CASKWTGGSETQYF	TGTGCCAGCAAATGGACAGGGGGCAGTGAGACCCAGTACTTC
TRBV5-1	-	TRBJ1-3	-	CASSFDTKGGNTIYF	TGCGCCAGCAGCTTCGACACAAAGGGGGGAAACACCATATATTTT
TRBV11-2	-	TRBJ1-2	-	CASSPLGGGLLYGYTF	TGTGCCAGCAGCCCCTTGGGGGGAGGCCTCCTCTATGGCTACACCTTC
TRBV28	-	TRBJ1-1	once	CASSYLSMNTEAFF	TGTGCCAGCAGCTACTTGAGCATGAACACTGAAGCTTTCTTT
TRBV2	-	TRBJ2-1	-	CASKGGTGYNEQFF	TGTGCCAGCAAGGGCGGGACCGGGTACAATGAGCAGTTCTTC
TRBV28	TRBD1	TRBJ1-1	-	CASSWPGTGNTEAFF	TGTGCCAGCAGTTGGCCCGGGACAGGCAACACTGAAGCTTTCTTT
TRBV28	-	TRBJ2-7	-	CASSLYVSGSSYEQYF	TGTGCCAGCAGTTTATATGTGTCGGGGAGCTCCTACGAGCAGTACTTC